The 9 T cell receptor beta chains below were found in one sample sequenced in a study of blood T cells in healthy people across ages. Next came a second PCR, run for about 7 to 12 cycles, which used a sample-barcoded 5' primer along with a J-beta primer mix. Each CDR3 protein gets one entry after TCRdb re-called the 5' RACE reads with MiXCR. The sample records about 730,000 distinct CDR3 sequences, roughly 41% being singletons. The sequencing sample was made of blood. The origin of the receptors is a woman in her sixties in good health.

V usage is TRBV11-2 and J usage is TRBJ1-1; D might be TRBD1 (5 bases). Germline lookup yields CDR1 SGHAT and CDR2 FQNNGV. The CDR3 is made up of 13 amino acids. V was shortened by 5 bases and J by 5 bases, with 12 bases between the two germline ends. CDR3: CASSTREGTEAFF. Here the CDR3 DNA reads TGTGCCAGCAGCACCAGGGAGGGGACTGAAGCTTTCTTT.

This clonotype was detected ten times or more. This sequence joins TRBV3-1 and TRBJ2-3, with D perhaps TRBD2 (6 bases). There are 14 residues in the CDR3. Trimming removed 3 bases from V and 1 base from J, with 8 bases in between. Germline assignment: CDR1 LGHDT and CDR2 YNNKEL (reference sequence). CDR3: CASSQGGGTDTQYF. CDR3 nucleotides: TGTGCCAGCAGCCAGGGCGGGGGCACAGATACGCAGTATTTT.

The gene calls are TRBV6-6 and TRBJ2-3; D might be TRBD1 or TRBD2, each matching 5 bases. Trimming stripped 2 bases from V and 0 bases from J, with 9 bases between. CDR1 is MNHNY and CDR2 is SVGAGI in the germline V gene (reference sequence). The CDR3 loop spans 15 amino acids. This chain's CDR3 is CASSYGTASTDTQYF. The CDR3 DNA reads as TGTGCCAGCAGTTACGGGACGGCTAGCACAGATACGCAGTATTTT.

This chain joins TRBV21-1 and TRBJ2-5; the table's D call TRBD1 went unverified against the DNA. TRBV21-1 is a listed pseudogene. The CDR3 length is 14 residues. The CDR3 loop is CASSKEGEWETQYF. As DNA, the CDR3 is TGTGCCAGCAGCAAGGAAGGGGAATGGGAGACCCAGTACTTC.

This clonotype was picked up many times. This chain connects TRBV5-1 to TRBJ2-4; the D gene is possibly TRBD1 (6 bases). Germline V CDR1 and CDR2: SGHRS, YFSETQ. Trimming removed 0 bases at V and 2 bases at J, with 12 bases between. The CDR3 totals 16 residues. The CDR3 spells CASSLVGASTKNIQYF. The CDR3 region has the DNA TGCGCCAGCAGCTTGGTGGGGGCTTCAACCAAAAACATTCAGTACTTC.

The chain has TRBV9 and TRBJ1-5, with D unclear. The CDR3 is 15 residues long. Trimming took off 4 bases at V and 0 bases at J, with 11 bases between the two ends. Germline assignment: CDR1 SGDLS and CDR2 YYNGEE. DNA of the CDR3: TGTGCCAGCAGCCCCGACGGGGATAGCAATCAGCCCCAGCATTTT. This translates into CASSPDGDSNQPQHF.

In DNA form, the CDR3 reads TGTGCCAGCAGCCCTTTATCGGGGTGGGACTATGGCTACACCTTC. Encoded protein: CASSPLSGWDYGYTF. This chain joins TRBV12-3 or TRBV12-4 and TRBJ1-2, with D uncertain. This CDR3 contains 15 residues. With 6 bases removed from V and 3 bases from J, the gap between germline ends came to 17 bases.

V gene TRBV27 combines with J gene TRBJ1-2; 7 bases are shared with TRBD1. Germline CDR1 reads MNHEY; CDR2 reads SMNVEV (reference sequence). The CDR3 runs to 15 residues. The V gene end was trimmed by 3 bases and the J gene end by 8 bases; junction bases not matched to a gene: 12. The DNA for the CDR3 is TGTGCCAGCAGTTTTAGAGGGGGCGACGGAGGAGGCTACACCTTC. Encoded protein: CASSFRGGDGGGYTF.

This clonotype was counted only a few times. DNA for the CDR3: TGTGCCAGCAGCCCTGACAGCCAATCTAACTATGGCTACACCTTC. Amino acid sequence: CASSPDSQSNYGYTF. V usage is TRBV7-9 and J usage is TRBJ1-2, with D maybe TRBD1 (5 bases). V lost 5 bases and J 0 bases, leaving 13 bases between the germline ends. The CDR3 loop spans 15 amino acids. CDR1 and CDR2 (germline): SEHNR, FQNEAQ (reference sequence).